These 24 T cell receptor beta chains share one sample of origin, sequenced in a study of T-cell memory formation after mild COVID-19. TCRdb recomputed calls from the 5' RACE reads with MiXCR, one row per CDR3 protein. The table shows 500,000 to 650,000 distinct CDR3 sequences, with less than 25% occurring only once. Sequenced: PBMCs or a T cell subset sorted from them (not recorded which). The source of these receptors is an adult woman who had mild COVID-19 (a few samples of this study predate the infection). Cell type and time point are not known.

The table lists this clonotype with a few counts. The genes are TRBV12-3 or TRBV12-4 and TRBJ2-7; D not resolved. The length of the CDR3 is 15 residues. V lost 5 bases to trimming and J lost 3 bases, with 17 bases between them. The CDR3 spells CASSKPTGLIYEQYF. The CDR3 bases are TGTGCCAGCAGTAAACCGACCGGCTTGATCTACGAGCAGTACTTC.

This chain uses TRBV29-1 with TRBJ2-7, with a possible D match to TRBD1 (6 bases). The CDR3 runs to 13 residues. The ends were cut back, 5 bases at V and 0 bases at J, with 11 bases in the middle. The germline gives CDR1 SQVTM, CDR2 ANQGSEA. The CDR3 DNA follows: TGCAGCGTTCAGACAGGCGTCTCCTACGAGCAGTACTTC. This codes for CSVQTGVSYEQYF.

This clonotype was counted a few times. The chain couples TRBV6-5 to TRBJ2-1; tentatively, D is TRBD1 (7 bases). Germline V gene sequence: CDR1 MNHEY, CDR2 SVGAGI. CDR3 length: 14 amino acids. Deletions cut 10 bases from V and 1 base from J, with 14 bases between. The CDR3 region has the DNA TGTGCCACAGGGGGGACAGCTTCCTACAATGAGCAGTTCTTC. Residues: CATGGTASYNEQFF.

The rearrangement joins TRBV15 to TRBJ1-5, with D possibly being TRBD1 (5 bases). The germline V gene has CDR1 LNHNV and CDR2 YYDKDF (reference sequence). This CDR3 has 15 residues. V was shortened by 6 bases and J by 6 bases, with 18 bases between the two germline ends. The CDR3 coding sequence is TGTGCCACCAGGGCCGAGCCGCTGCAGGGTCAGCCCCAGCATTTT. It codes for CATRAEPLQGQPQHF.

This clonotype was observed at least ten times. The chain links TRBV20-1 to TRBJ2-7; D not resolved. This CDR3 has 12 residues. The ends were cut back, 2 bases at V and 1 base at J, with 6 bases in the middle. Germline loops: CDR1 DFQATT, CDR2 SNEGSKA (reference sequence). Here the CDR3 DNA reads TGCAGTGCTAGAATAGGTTCCTACGAGCAGTACTTC. It translates to CSARIGSYEQYF.

The rearrangement uses TRBV20-1 and TRBJ2-3, with TRBD2 matching 12 bases. Germline lookup yields CDR1 DFQATT and CDR2 SNEGSKA (reference sequence). The CDR3 runs to 16 residues. The V segment lost 0 bases and the J segment 6 bases; nucleotides outside the gene matches: 7. Here the CDR3 DNA reads TGCAGTGCTAGAGAGGGGACTAGCGGGCTTGCGGATACGCAGTATTTT. It specifies CSAREGTSGLADTQYF.

The chain employs TRBV7-2 and TRBJ2-3, with 7 bases aligning to TRBD2. The germline V gene has CDR1 SGHTA and CDR2 FQGNSA. V was pared by 6 bases and J by 4 bases, with 13 bases of the junction left unmatched. This CDR3 spans 16 amino acids. This CDR3 is CASSPAPSGGADTQYF. As DNA, the CDR3 is TGTGCCAGCAGTCCCGCCCCTAGCGGTGGAGCAGATACGCAGTATTTT.

This chain joins TRBV15 and TRBJ1-1; no definite D call. V lost 1 base and J lost 6, with 6 bases in between. CDR1 LNHNV and CDR2 YYDKDF come from the germline V gene (reference sequence). The CDR3 extends over 12 amino acids. CDR3 in amino acids: CATSRAGSEAFF. The CDR3 coding sequence is TGTGCCACCAGCAGAGCAGGCTCTGAAGCTTTCTTT.

This clonotype was detected only a few times. This chain's CDR3 is CSARDVLMNTEAFF. The CDR3 coding sequence is TGCAGTGCTAGAGATGTACTTATGAACACTGAAGCTTTCTTT. The rearrangement links TRBV20-1 to TRBJ1-1; D is unresolved. The CDR3 extends over 14 amino acids. The V end lost 0 bases, the J end lost 0 bases, and 8 bases lay between the germline ends. Germline V gene lookup returns CDR1 DFQATT and CDR2 SNEGSKA (reference sequence).

This clonotype was found a few times. Here the CDR3 reads CASSPGGVEVGETQYF. In DNA, the CDR3 is TGTGCCAGCAGCCCGGGGGGCGTCGAGGTGGGAGAGACCCAGTACTTC. The gene calls are TRBV5-6 and TRBJ2-5; D possibly corresponds to TRBD2 (7 bases). The germline V gene has CDR1 SGHDT and CDR2 YYEEEE. Trimming stripped 4 bases from V and 4 bases from J, with 20 bases between. The CDR3 covers 16 residues.

This chain uses TRBV2 with TRBJ2-5, with D possibly TRBD2 on 6 matching bases. Per germline, CDR1 SNHLY and CDR2 FYNNEI. Trimming shortened V by 5 bases and J by 3 bases, and 16 bases separated the two germline ends. CDR3 length: 15 residues. The CDR3, as DNA: TGTGCCAGCAGTCCCGATCTGGCGGGAAAAGAGACCCAGTACTTC. Translating gives CASSPDLAGKETQYF.

The chain recombines TRBV30 with TRBJ2-3; D might be TRBD2 (5 bases). V lost 1 base and J lost 2, with 16 bases in between. Germline CDR1 and CDR2: GTSNPN and SVGIG (reference sequence). The CDR3 is 16 amino acids. Here the CDR3 DNA reads TGTGCCTGGAGTGGGGGAGTCACCGGAAACACAGATACGCAGTATTTT. This codes for CAWSGGVTGNTDTQYF. The full variable domain, its missing parts supplied by reference TRBV30 and TRBJ2-3, is SQTIHQWPATLVQPVGSPLSLECTVEGTSNPNLYWYRQAAGRGLQLLFYSVGIGQISSEVPQNLSASRPQDRQFILSSKKLLLSDSGFYLCAWSGGVTGNTDTQYFGPGTRLTVL.

Remarks on this clonotype: Compared with germline, one end of the junction differs, possibly owing to a read error. The V call is TRBV24-1, the J call TRBJ2-7; D is ambiguous. The V gene's germline CDR1 is KGHDR and CDR2 SFDVKD. This CDR3 is 14 amino acids long. DNA of the CDR3: TGTGCCACCAGTGACCAACTCTTCTCCCACGAGCAGTACTTC. Amino acid sequence: CATSDQLFSHEQYF.

The CDR3 DNA reads TGTGCCAGCAGCTTAGACCCCTTGAACACTGAAGCTTTCTTT. Amino acid sequence: CASSLDPLNTEAFF. The chain carries TRBV5-6 and TRBJ1-1; no firm D call. The CDR3 has 14 amino acids. In germline, CDR1 is SGHDT, CDR2 YYEEEE. V was shortened by 2 bases and J by 0 bases, with 8 bases between the two germline ends.

The chain combines TRBV5-1 with TRBJ1-5, with a tentative D call TRBD1 (6 bases). The CDR3 totals 14 residues. Germline CDR1 is SGHRS and CDR2 is YFSETQ. V lost 4 bases and J lost 7, with 15 bases in between. The CDR3 reads CASSPIQGQQPQHF. The CDR3 coding sequence is TGCGCCAGCAGCCCCATACAGGGCCAGCAGCCCCAGCATTTT.

The chain carries TRBV20-1 and TRBJ2-7; 12 bases line up with TRBD1. CDR1 DFQATT and CDR2 SNEGSKA come from the germline V gene (reference sequence). Trimming at V came to 1 base and at J to 5 bases, leaving 6 bases not matched to a gene. The CDR3 sequence is 15 residues long. CDR3 loop: CSARAGQGAEDEQYF. For the CDR3, the DNA is TGCAGTGCTAGAGCGGGACAGGGGGCGGAGGACGAGCAGTACTTC.

This chain connects TRBV4-1 to TRBJ2-1, with 16 bases matching TRBD2. Trimming took 3 bases from V and 8 from J; bases not matched to a gene: 7. This CDR3 region has 17 residues. From germline, CDR1 is MGHRA and CDR2 YSYEKL. The CDR3 protein is CASSHGTSGGAVYEQFF. The CDR3 bases are TGCGCCAGCAGCCATGGGACTAGCGGGGGGGCGGTGTATGAGCAGTTCTTC.

The gene calls are TRBV7-6 and TRBJ2-2; D is unclear. V was pared by 1 base and J by 3 bases, with 6 bases between. The CDR3 totals 14 residues. CDR1 is SGHVS, CDR2 FNYEAQ, per germline. CDR3 amino acids: CASSLEGYTGELFF. In DNA form, the CDR3 reads TGTGCCAGCAGCTTAGAGGGATACACCGGGGAGCTGTTTTTT. The full variable domain, rest sourced from reference TRBV7-6 and TRBJ2-2, is GAGVSQSPRYKVTKRGQDVALRCDPISGHVSLYWYRQALGQGPEFLTYFNYEAQQDKSGLPNDRFSAERPEGSISTLTIQRTEQRDSAMYRCASSLEGYTGELFFGEGSRLTVL.

This clonotype has a handful of counts. This rearrangement joins TRBV29-1 to TRBJ2-7; D is perhaps TRBD2 (5 bases). V was cut by 7 bases and J by 7 bases, with 20 bases left in between. This CDR3 has 13 residues. Germline-derived CDR1 and CDR2 are SQVTM and ANQGSEA. CDR3 residues: CSATSVGPGEQYF. CDR3 in DNA: TGCAGCGCCACCAGCGTAGGGCCGGGAGAGCAGTACTTC.

The genes are TRBV12-3 or TRBV12-4 and TRBJ2-2; a weak D match, TRBD2 (5 bases). Trimming pared 7 bases from V and 1 base from J, leaving 13 bases between. The CDR3 spans 15 residues. The CDR3 sequence is CASTFGGWNTGELFF. As DNA, the CDR3 is TGTGCCAGCACCTTCGGCGGGTGGAACACCGGGGAGCTGTTTTTT.

This clonotype occurred a few times. V is TRBV7-9 and J is TRBJ2-1; 7 nucleotides align to TRBD2. CDR3 length: 17 residues. Germline assignment: CDR1 SEHNR and CDR2 FQNEAQ (reference sequence). The junction had 9 bases not matched to a gene; V was cut back by 2 bases and J by 2 bases. The CDR3 sequence is CASSLLIREGTYNEQFF. The CDR3 bases are TGTGCCAGCAGCTTATTAATCAGGGAGGGGACCTACAATGAGCAGTTCTTC.

V is TRBV27 and J is TRBJ1-6, with 7 bases identical to TRBD1. Germline loops: CDR1 MNHEY, CDR2 SMNVEV (reference sequence). J lost 9 bases, V lost 8 bases, and 13 bases had no gene match. This CDR3 has 15 amino acids. The CDR3 nucleotides read TGTGCCAGCGGATATAGGGGACAGTTAACTTCACCCCTCCACTTT. It specifies CASGYRGQLTSPLHF.

This clonotype showed up just a few times. The chain joins TRBV6-2 or TRBV6-3 to TRBJ2-1; D assignment may be TRBD1 or TRBD2 (5 bases each). This CDR3 contains 15 residues. CDR1 is MNHEY, CDR2 SVGEGT, per germline. Trimming took off 2 bases at V and 2 bases at J, with 10 bases between the two ends. Here the CDR3 DNA reads TGTGCCAGCAGTTACAGGGGACGGACCTACAATGAGCAGTTCTTC. Translation: CASSYRGRTYNEQFF.

The rearrangement links TRBV7-2 to TRBJ1-5, with 7 bases that match TRBD1. From germline, CDR1 is SGHTA and CDR2 FQGNSA. Trimming removed 0 bases from V and 6 bases from J; junction bases left unmatched: 5. The CDR3 length is 15 residues. The CDR3 bases are TGTGCCAGCAGCTTAGCGACAGGGTCGGGTCAGCCCCAGCATTTT. Protein product: CASSLATGSGQPQHF. Supplemented by reference TRBV7-2 and TRBJ1-5, the full variable domain reads GAGVSQSPSNKVTEKGKDVELRCDPISGHTALYWYRQSLGQGLEFLIYFQGNSAPDKSGLPSDRFSAERTGGSVSTLTIQRTQQEDSAVYLCASSLATGSGQPQHFGDGTRLSIL.